This T cell receptor beta chain stems from a study of cytomegalovirus exposure and HLA in healthy donors. Study-level findings and limits: Among TCR beta chains, those listed as cytomegalovirus-associated numbered around 180. Most TCRs appeared rarely, but some public TCRs recurred in many donors. The tendency of first-cohort TCR clusters to co-occur in the 120 or so validation repertoires was identified by a subsequent analysis.

Remarks on this clone: The antigen remains unidentified.

The CDR3 spans 12 residues. Trimming cost V 4 bases and J 2 bases, with 5 bases left between them. Germline CDR1 and CDR2: SGHDN and FVKESK. Sequencing used immunoSEQ multiplex PCR; TCRdb keeps in-frame clones, though not all of them. The table includes approximately 270,000 clones, roughly 89% detected once. J is TRBJ1-1 and V is TRBV14; D uncertain. The sample consisted of PBMCs. The source is a young woman in good health and CMV-seronegative. CDR3 bases: TGTGCCAGCAGCCCATCAAACACTGAAGCTTTCTTT. Translated: CASSPSNTEAFF.